These 23 T cell receptor beta chains came from one sample sequenced in a study of T cells in Graves' hyperthyroidism and ophthalmopathy. Template material for amplifying TCR beta CDR3 regions consisted of RNA transcripts. First-round RT-PCR of the TCR CDR3 relied on the HTBI primer set. TCRdb itself ran the multiplex PCR reads through MiXCR, one entry per CDR3 protein. The profile covers over 300,000 distinct CDR3 sequences, with 11% to 15% appearing a single time and around 10% taken by the ten largest. The sequencing sample was made of blood. The receptors here all came from an older woman with Graves' hyperthyroidism.

This clonotype occurred a few times. The chain recombines TRBV4-1 with TRBJ1-5, with a weak D call TRBD1 (5 bases). The CDR3 loop spans 16 amino acids. Germline V lookup: CDR1 MGHRA, CDR2 YSYEKL. The germline V and J ends were trimmed by 1 base and 7 bases, with 17 bases remaining between them. CDR3 DNA: TGCGCCAGCAGCCAAGCGGGGGGGAGGGGTTCCCAGCCCCAGCATTTT. It yields the protein CASSQAGGRGSQPQHF.

Comments on this clonotype: A junction end diverges from the germline sequence, so it may reflect a read error. The chain uses TRBV30 and TRBJ2-1; 7 positions match TRBD1. CDR1 is GTSNPN and CDR2 is SVGIG in the germline V gene (reference sequence). CDR3 length: 13 residues. The CDR3 protein is CASSLGTADEQFF. CDR3 DNA sequence: TGTGCCTCGAGTCTAGGGACAGCCGATGAGCAGTTCTTC.

The genes are TRBV9 and TRBJ2-1, with D possibly being TRBD2 (5 bases). The CDR3 has 18 amino acids. Trimming took off 7 bases at V and 0 bases at J, with 23 bases between the two ends. Germline V CDR1 and CDR2: SGDLS, YYNGEE. The CDR3 loop is CASSPGSAGFSSYNEQFF. In DNA, the CDR3 is TGTGCCAGCTCACCGGGGTCTGCCGGGTTCAGCTCCTACAATGAGCAGTTCTTC.

This clonotype was counted at least ten times. The rearrangement joins TRBV12-5 to TRBJ1-5, with 12 nucleotides matching TRBD1. This CDR3 has 16 amino acids. CDR1 is LGHNT, CDR2 FRNRAP, per germline. V dropped 0 bases and J dropped 7; count of bases not matched to a gene: 4. CDR3 coding DNA: TGTGCTAGTGGTTTGGTTCTCGGGACAGGGGGCCAGCCCCAGCATTTT. Its translation: CASGLVLGTGGQPQHF.

This clonotype was seen repeatedly, ten times or more. This rearrangement joins TRBV18 to TRBJ1-2; 9 bases fit TRBD1. The CDR3 runs 13 residues. V was clipped by 6 bases and J by 6 bases; unmatched bases: 5. Germline assignment: CDR1 KGHSH and CDR2 LQKENI. For the CDR3, the DNA is TGTGCCAGCTCGTGGACAGGGGAGGATGGCTACACCTTC. This gives the protein CASSWTGEDGYTF.

The table lists this clonotype with many counts. V gene TRBV2 combines with J gene TRBJ2-1; 15 bases line up with TRBD2. Unmatched junction bases numbered 0, after V lost 4 bases and J lost 8 bases. The CDR3 is made up of 14 amino acids. CDR1 SNHLY and CDR2 FYNNEI come from the germline V gene. CDR3: CASSGTSGRDEQFF. The CDR3 DNA reads as TGTGCCAGCAGTGGGACTAGCGGGAGGGATGAGCAGTTCTTC.

The table lists this clonotype with a few counts. The V gene is TRBV19, the J gene TRBJ2-7, with TRBD2 identical over 11 bases. V was clipped by 6 bases and J by 4 bases; unmatched bases: 8. Per germline, CDR1 LNHDA and CDR2 SQIVND (reference sequence). CDR3 length: 15 residues. Here the CDR3 reads CASSTGTSGKYEQYF. CDR3 DNA: TGTGCCAGTAGCACCGGGACTAGCGGAAAATACGAGCAGTACTTC.

The chain uses TRBV19 and TRBJ2-3; the D gene is possibly TRBD2 (9 bases). CDR1 and CDR2 from the germline V gene are LNHDA and SQIVND (reference sequence). V dropped 8 bases and J dropped 2 bases, with 23 bases sitting between them. The CDR3 extends over 17 amino acids. The CDR3 region has the DNA TGTGCCAGTCGCAGGGGGCTAGCGGGGAGCCCCACAGATACGCAGTATTTT. It codes for CASRRGLAGSPTDTQYF.

About this clonotype itself: Just one base apart from a much larger clone, this may be a read error. The rearrangement uses TRBV12-3 or TRBV12-4 and TRBJ2-2, with unresolved D. The CDR3 length is 11 residues. Trimming stripped 6 bases from V and 6 bases from J, with 5 bases between. CDR3 DNA sequence: TGTGCCAGCAGGGCGCCCGGGGAGCTGTTTTTT. Translation gives CASRAPGELFF.

As for this clonotype: A read error may produce the germline difference seen at one junction end. The chain is built from TRBV6-2 or TRBV6-3 and TRBJ2-3; unclear D gene. Germline lookup yields CDR1 MNHEY and CDR2 SVGEGT. The CDR3 is 9 residues long. The CDR3 nucleotides read TGCCGAGTCACGGATACGCAGTATTTT. It encodes CRVTDTQYF.

This clonotype was counted at least ten times. The rearrangement joins TRBV2 to TRBJ2-3; D is unclear. Germline V gives CDR1 SNHLY, CDR2 FYNNEI. The V gene lost 3 bases and the J gene lost 2 bases, with 3 bases spanning the gap. This CDR3 contains 12 residues. Written as DNA, the CDR3 is TGTGCCAGCAGTGAGGACACAGATACGCAGTATTTT. This gives the protein CASSEDTDTQYF.

This chain uses TRBV15 with TRBJ2-4, with D possibly matching TRBD2 (6 bases). V was trimmed by 0 bases and J by 5 bases, leaving 14 bases between them. The V gene's germline CDR1 is LNHNV and CDR2 YYDKDF (reference sequence). CDR3 length: 16 amino acids. CDR3 sequence reads: CATSRDAGSGENIQYF. The CDR3 nucleotides read TGTGCCACCAGCAGAGATGCGGGAAGCGGAGAAAACATTCAGTACTTC.

Ten or more counts support this clonotype. The genes are TRBV11-2 and TRBJ2-1; 9 nucleotides agree with TRBD2. The CDR3 covers 15 residues. V was pared by 0 bases and J by 9 bases, with 6 bases of the junction left unmatched. CDR1 is SGHAT and CDR2 is FQNNGV in the germline V gene. The chain's CDR3 is CASSLDASGISEQFF. The CDR3 DNA reads as TGTGCCAGCAGCTTAGATGCTAGCGGGATAAGTGAGCAGTTCTTC.

The gene calls are TRBV12-3 or TRBV12-4 and TRBJ2-1; 9 positions match TRBD2. This CDR3 contains 16 residues. Trimming at V came to 6 bases and at J to 7 bases, leaving 13 bases not matched to a gene. CDR3 loop: CASRDPGLAGMNEQFF. CDR3 DNA sequence: TGTGCCAGCAGGGACCCCGGGCTAGCGGGAATGAATGAGCAGTTCTTC.

This chain connects TRBV30 to TRBJ2-1; tentative D call: TRBD2 (6 bases). The CDR3 contains 16 residues. V was clipped by 0 bases and J by 12 bases, with 24 bases between them. From germline, CDR1 is GTSNPN and CDR2 SVGIG (reference sequence). The DNA of the CDR3 is TGTGCCTGGAGTGTATACCCCCCGGGAGAAGGGCCGGGGCAGTTCTTC. Protein: CAWSVYPPGEGPGQFF.

V gene TRBV28 combines with J gene TRBJ2-2; D gene ambiguous. CDR1 MDHEN and CDR2 SYDVKM come from the germline V gene. This CDR3 region has 12 residues. The ends were cut back, 6 bases at V and 7 bases at J, with 9 bases in the middle. The CDR3 loop is CASSWVIGELFF. The CDR3 DNA is TGTGCCAGCAGCTGGGTTATCGGGGAGCTGTTTTTT.

This clonotype was picked up a small number of times. V is TRBV12-3 or TRBV12-4 and J is TRBJ1-1; no definite D call. CDR3 size: 15 residues. V dropped 4 bases and J dropped 0 bases, with 12 bases sitting between them. CDR3 amino acids: CASSSSQLMNTEAFF. CDR3 bases: TGTGCCAGCAGTTCGAGCCAGCTGATGAACACTGAAGCTTTCTTT.

V is TRBV11-2 and J is TRBJ2-1; tentative D call: TRBD2 (6 bases). The V and J ends lost 6 bases and 1 base respectively, with 16 bases between them. The CDR3 consists of 16 residues. From germline, CDR1 is SGHAT and CDR2 FQNNGV. The CDR3 nucleotides are TGTGCCAGCAGTGAAATGGGGCGGGATTCCTACAATGAGCAGTTCTTC. It specifies CASSEMGRDSYNEQFF. Together with reference TRBV11-2 and TRBJ2-1, the CDR3 gives the full variable domain: EAGVAQSPRYKIIEKRQSVAFWCNPISGHATLYWYQQILGQGPKLLIQFQNNGVVDDSQLPKDRFSAERLKGVDSTLKIQPAKLEDSAVYLCASSEMGRDSYNEQFFGPGTRLTVL.

This clonotype was seen at least ten times. The chain has TRBV5-1 and TRBJ2-7, with D possibly being TRBD2 (6 bases). The germline V gene encodes CDR1 SGHRS and CDR2 YFSETQ. V dropped 7 bases and J dropped 0 bases, with 11 bases sitting between them. This CDR3 comprises 13 residues. The CDR3 is CASRDLASYEQYF. CDR3 bases: TGCGCCAGCCGGGACTTAGCCTCCTACGAGCAGTACTTC.

Ten or more counts support this clonotype. The chain combines TRBV2 with TRBJ1-2, with D unresolved. CDR1 is SNHLY and CDR2 is FYNNEI in the germline V gene. Deletions cut 3 bases from V and 3 bases from J, with 8 bases between. The CDR3 covers 13 residues. The CDR3 bases are TGTGCCAGCAGTGAGAACAGTCACTATGGCTACACCTTC. This translates into CASSENSHYGYTF. Drawing the rest from reference TRBV2 and TRBJ1-2, the complete variable domain is EPEVTQTPSHQVTQMGQEVILRCVPISNHLYFYWYRQILGQKVEFLVSFYNNEISEKSEIFDDQFSVERPDGSNFTLKIRSTKLEDSAMYFCASSENSHYGYTFGSGTRLTVV.

This clonotype was seen ten or more times. The rearrangement joins TRBV3-1 to TRBJ2-5; 13 nucleotides match TRBD2. Losses at the gene ends were 6 bases for V and 2 bases for J; bases not matched to a gene: 3. The CDR3 covers 15 residues. Germline-derived CDR1 and CDR2 are LGHDT and YNNKEL (reference sequence). CDR3 in DNA: TGTGCCAGCAGGCCGGGACTAGCGGGACAAGAGACCCAGTACTTC. Amino acid sequence: CASRPGLAGQETQYF.

This clonotype has more than one count but fewer than ten. The rearrangement links TRBV3-1 to TRBJ1-5; 8 nucleotides agree with TRBD1. CDR1 and CDR2 from the germline V gene are LGHDT and YNNKEL (reference sequence). This CDR3 is 15 amino acids long. V lost 1 base, J lost 3 bases, and 2 bases stayed unmatched. The CDR3 nucleotides are TGTGCCAGCAGCCAAGGGGACAGGATCAATCAGCCCCAGCATTTT. As protein: CASSQGDRINQPQHF.

This clonotype was seen at least ten times. The chain employs TRBV7-3 and TRBJ2-7, with D tentatively TRBD1 (6 bases). V was trimmed by 5 bases and J by 3 bases, leaving 14 bases between them. The CDR3 loop spans 14 amino acids. Germline V lookup: CDR1 SGHTA, CDR2 FQGTGA. The DNA of the CDR3 is TGTGCCAGCAGCCCTCGGCCAGGGGTCTACGAGCAGTACTTC. Its protein product is CASSPRPGVYEQYF. Full variable domain (outside the CDR3, taken from reference TRBV7-3 and TRBJ2-7): GAGVSQTPSNKVTEKGKYVELRCDPISGHTALYWYRQSLGQGPEFLIYFQGTGAADDSGLPNDRFFAVRPEGSVSTLKIQRTERGDSAVYLCASSPRPGVYEQYFGPGTRLTVT.